Presented here are 32 T cell receptor beta chains from one specimen sequenced in a study of blood T cell repertoires in COVID-19. Assay: immunoSEQ multiplex PCR; the TCRdb copy retains only in-frame clones and omits some. This sample yields about 190,000 clones, of which roughly 82% are seen a single time; around 7.8% belongs to the top ten. The sequenced material came from peripheral blood. All receptors derive from a woman aged 60-75 years with COVID-19, enrolled during active disease.

This rearrangement joins TRBV19 to TRBJ2-7; D unresolved. The V gene lost 2 bases and the J gene lost 3 bases, with 14 bases spanning the gap. The CDR3 is made up of 15 amino acids. Germline CDR1 and CDR2: LNHDA and SQIVND (reference sequence). The CDR3 loop is CASSIQASSDYEQYF. DNA of the CDR3: TGTGCCAGTAGTATACAGGCGTCTTCGGACTACGAGCAGTACTTC.

This chain joins TRBV20-1 and TRBJ2-1; no reliable D call. The CDR3 spans 11 residues. In germline, CDR1 is DFQATT, CDR2 SNEGSKA (reference sequence). The CDR3 protein is CVGETYNEQFF. CDR3 coding DNA: TGCGTCGGAGAAACCTACAATGAGCAGTTCTTC.

The J gene is TRBJ2-7, the V gene TRBV27; no clear D. From germline, CDR1 is MNHEY and CDR2 SMNVEV (reference sequence). The CDR3 is 12 residues long. The germline V and J ends were trimmed by 4 bases and 5 bases, with 9 bases remaining between them. DNA for the CDR3: TGTGCCAGCAGTTCCCCCCCAAACGAGCAGTACTTC. It specifies CASSSPPNEQYF.

The J gene is TRBJ2-5, the V gene TRBV7-9, with D tentatively TRBD2 (6 bases). Trimming left V 5 bases short and J 4 bases short, with 20 bases between. This CDR3 contains 16 residues. Germline lookup yields CDR1 SEHNR and CDR2 FQNEAQ (reference sequence). CDR3 amino acids: CASSPTMRGSGETQYF. For the CDR3, the DNA is TGTGCCAGCAGCCCGACCATGCGGGGCTCCGGAGAGACCCAGTACTTC.

The CDR3 reads CATSDFNTQYF. In DNA, the CDR3 is TGTGCCACCAGTGATTTTAATACGCAGTATTTT. The chain is built from TRBV24-1 and TRBJ2-3; no reliable D call. CDR1 is KGHDR and CDR2 is SFDVKD in the germline V gene. This CDR3 is built from 11 residues. The ends were cut back, 1 base at V and 7 bases at J, with 2 bases in the middle.

J is TRBJ2-7 and V is TRBV20-1; 7 bases are shared with TRBD2. After removal of 5 bases from V and 2 bases from J, the junction contained 12 bases not matched to a gene. Germline CDR1 is DFQATT and CDR2 is SNEGSKA (reference sequence). CDR3 size: 15 residues. The CDR3 coding sequence is TGCAGTGCTGGTGCCGGGAGGCCCCTAACCTACGAGCAGTACTTC. This sequence encodes CSAGAGRPLTYEQYF.

This clone was seen a single time. This sequence joins TRBV19 and TRBJ2-1, with TRBD1 matching 8 bases. The V segment lost 6 bases and the J segment 7 bases; nucleotides outside the gene matches: 8. The germline CDR1 and CDR2 sequences are LNHDA and SQIVND (reference sequence). The CDR3 runs to 14 residues. The chain's CDR3 is CASRRQGAVNEQFF. The DNA for the CDR3 is TGTGCCAGTAGGCGGCAGGGGGCTGTAAATGAGCAGTTCTTC.

The sample holds many counts of this clone. V gene TRBV6-5 combines with J gene TRBJ2-1, with D uncertain. CDR1 MNHEY and CDR2 SVGAGI come from the germline V gene. V gave up 0 bases and J gave up 4 bases, with 7 bases separating them. This CDR3 contains 14 residues. Written as DNA, the CDR3 is TGTGCCAGCAGTTACTCGGCCGTTTACAATGAGCAGTTCTTC. It encodes CASSYSAVYNEQFF.

The chain couples TRBV11-2 to TRBJ2-3; 7 nucleotides align to TRBD1. V lost 5 bases to trimming and J lost 5 bases; unmatched junction nucleotides: 10. CDR3 length: 15 residues. Germline assignment: CDR1 SGHAT and CDR2 FQNNGV. The chain's CDR3 is CASSAQGTDKDTQYF. The CDR3 DNA follows: TGTGCCAGCAGCGCTCAGGGGACAGATAAAGATACGCAGTATTTT. Full variable domain (rest looked up from reference TRBV11-2 and TRBJ2-3): EAGVAQSPRYKIIEKRQSVAFWCNPISGHATLYWYQQILGQGPKLLIQFQNNGVVDDSQLPKDRFSAERLKGVDSTLKIQPAKLEDSAVYLCASSAQGTDKDTQYFGPGTRLTVL.

The V call is TRBV7-8, the J call TRBJ1-1; D remains unclear. The CDR3 contains 12 residues. V was clipped by 5 bases and J by 4 bases, with 8 bases between them. The germline gives CDR1 SGHVS, CDR2 FQNEAQ. The CDR3 spells CASSPRSTEAFF. CDR3 in DNA: TGTGCCAGCAGCCCGCGTTCCACTGAAGCTTTCTTT.

Details on this clone: In the same sample, other DNA sequences code for this CDR3. V and J are TRBV29-1 and TRBJ1-1, with D perhaps TRBD1 (6 bases). The CDR3 sequence is 13 residues long. Germline V gives CDR1 SQVTM, CDR2 ANQGSEA. The CDR3 bases are TGCAGTGTTCTGATACAGGGCTACACTGAAGCTTTCTTT. Translated: CSVLIQGYTEAFF.

V usage is TRBV28 and J usage is TRBJ1-6, with 7 bases lining up with TRBD1. From germline, CDR1 is MDHEN and CDR2 SYDVKM. The trim removed 4 bases at V and 0 bases at J, leaving 6 bases unmatched. CDR3 size: 17 residues. The chain's CDR3 is CASSYAGGGSYNSPLHF. DNA for the CDR3: TGTGCCAGCAGTTACGCAGGGGGTGGCTCCTATAATTCACCCCTCCACTTT.

V and J are TRBV10-3 and TRBJ1-2; D is unresolved. V was clipped by 4 bases and J by 6 bases, with 6 bases between them. CDR3 length: 11 amino acids. Germline V gene lookup returns CDR1 ENHRY and CDR2 SYGVKD. CDR3 sequence: CAISGRDGYTF. CDR3 in DNA: TGTGCCATCAGTGGGCGGGATGGCTACACCTTC.

The V call is TRBV6-5, the J call TRBJ2-1, with D possibly TRBD2 on 6 matching bases. The CDR3 has 13 amino acids. V gave up 6 bases and J gave up 9 bases, with 15 bases separating them. Germline lookup yields CDR1 MNHEY and CDR2 SVGAGI. The chain's CDR3 is CASSGTARGEQFF. The CDR3 DNA reads TGTGCCAGCAGCGGGACTGCGCGAGGTGAGCAGTTCTTC.

The chain carries TRBV28 and TRBJ1-2; D may be TRBD1 (6 bases). Per germline, CDR1 MDHEN and CDR2 SYDVKM. This CDR3 spans 13 amino acids. V gave up 6 bases and J gave up 8 bases, with 16 bases separating them. CDR3 DNA sequence: TGTGCCAGCAGCAGGGGTGAGGCGGTGGGCTACACCTTC. It encodes CASSRGEAVGYTF.

The rearrangement links TRBV10-3 to TRBJ1-2, with TRBD1 matching over 9 bases. Trimming removed 0 bases from V and 8 bases from J; junction bases left unmatched: 7. CDR3 size: 15 residues. The germline gives CDR1 ENHRY, CDR2 SYGVKD. The chain's CDR3 is CAISESSGDREGYTF. CDR3 DNA: TGTGCCATCAGTGAGTCGTCGGGGGACAGGGAGGGCTACACCTTC.

The rearrangement uses TRBV28 and TRBJ1-5; no clear D. V was pared by 9 bases and J by 3 bases, with 15 bases between. Germline V lookup: CDR1 MDHEN, CDR2 SYDVKM. The CDR3 consists of 14 residues. The CDR3 region has the DNA TGTGCCAGTTCCCCCGGTTACTTCAATCAGCCCCAGCATTTT. Its translation: CASSPGYFNQPQHF.

The chain uses TRBV3-1 (or the pseudogene TRBV3-2) and TRBJ2-7; 10 nucleotides align to TRBD2. V shed 0 bases and J 1 base; nucleotides not matched to a gene: 15. Germline V gives CDR1 LGHDT, CDR2 YNNKEL (reference sequence). The CDR3 covers 20 residues. The CDR3 here is CASSQDGQGGLAGVSYEQYF. CDR3 sequence (DNA): TGTGCCAGCAGCCAAGATGGGCAGGGAGGCCTAGCGGGAGTTTCCTACGAGCAGTACTTC.

V is TRBV4-2 and J is TRBJ2-1, with 7 bases identical to TRBD1. Germline CDR1 and CDR2: LGHNA and YNFKEQ. V dropped 0 bases and J dropped 0; count of bases not matched to a gene: 2. The CDR3 is made up of 16 amino acids. The CDR3 DNA reads as TGTGCCAGCAGCCAAGAAGGGGGCCTCTCCTACAATGAGCAGTTCTTC. It is translated as CASSQEGGLSYNEQFF.

This chain connects TRBV7-9 to TRBJ1-1; 7 bases agree with TRBD1. CDR1 is SEHNR and CDR2 is FQNEAQ in the germline V gene (reference sequence). The V gene end was trimmed by 5 bases and the J gene end by 11 bases; junction bases not matched to a gene: 8. This CDR3 is 12 amino acids long. This CDR3 is CASSLVDRRAFF. CDR3 DNA sequence: TGTGCCAGCAGCCTAGTGGACAGGAGGGCTTTCTTT.

This clone was detected a few times. V gene TRBV3-1 (or the pseudogene TRBV3-2) combines with J gene TRBJ2-1; the match to TRBD2 covers 9 bases. Trimming removed 1 base from V and 8 bases from J; junction bases left unmatched: 3. The CDR3 is 14 amino acids. The germline V gene encodes CDR1 LGHDT and CDR2 YNNKEL (reference sequence). The CDR3 sequence: CASSQGGRGDEQFF. The CDR3, as DNA: TGTGCCAGCAGCCAAGGCGGGAGGGGGGATGAGCAGTTCTTC.

This clone was picked up one time. The genes are TRBV9 and TRBJ1-2; 10 bases agree with TRBD1. CDR3 length: 16 residues. Germline V gene sequence: CDR1 SGDLS, CDR2 YYNGEE. The trim removed 4 bases at V and 5 bases at J, leaving 11 bases unmatched. CDR3 region: CASSSSRDRGEYGYTF. CDR3 coding DNA: TGTGCCAGCAGCTCAAGCCGGGACAGGGGTGAATATGGCTACACCTTC.

V gene TRBV19 combines with J gene TRBJ1-1, with no clear D. V lost 5 bases and J 7 bases, leaving 11 bases between the germline ends. Looked up from germline, CDR1 is LNHDA and CDR2 is SQIVND (reference sequence). There are 12 residues in the CDR3. The CDR3 DNA reads TGTGCCAGTAGTTACCAGAAAAGTGAAGCTTTCTTT. Protein sequence: CASSYQKSEAFF.

This sequence joins TRBV28 and TRBJ1-2; 7 bases fit TRBD1. Germline CDR1 is MDHEN and CDR2 is SYDVKM. J was trimmed by 1 base and V by 6 bases; bases with no gene match: 8. CDR3 length equals 15 residues. In nucleotides, the CDR3 is TGTGCCAGCAGCCCGGGACAGCGGTTTAACTATGGCTACACCTTC. Translation gives CASSPGQRFNYGYTF.

The V gene is TRBV11-2, the J gene TRBJ2-3, with D possibly matching TRBD2 (6 bases). In germline, CDR1 is SGHAT, CDR2 FQNNGV. CDR3 length: 17 residues. Trimming removed 1 base from V and 4 bases from J, with 18 bases in between. The CDR3 DNA sequence: TGTGCCAGCAGCTTAGTAGGAGGGTCCGCACGCCCAGATACGCAGTATTTT. It codes for CASSLVGGSARPDTQYF.

The chain recombines TRBV2 with TRBJ1-3; D gene unclear. Looked up from germline, CDR1 is SNHLY and CDR2 is FYNNEI. The CDR3 sequence is 15 residues long. V shed 6 bases and J shed 1 base, with 13 bases lying between them. The CDR3 region is CASRMEGGSGNTIYF. The CDR3 coding sequence is TGTGCCAGCAGGATGGAGGGAGGATCTGGAAACACCATATATTTT.

This sequence joins TRBV11-2 and TRBJ2-5; D possibly corresponds to TRBD2 (7 bases). CDR3 length: 14 amino acids. V lost 3 bases to trimming and J lost 5 bases, with 13 bases between them. Germline-derived CDR1 and CDR2 are SGHAT and FQNNGV. The chain's CDR3 is CASSFGGRLETQYF. The DNA of the CDR3 is TGTGCCAGCAGCTTCGGGGGGCGCTTGGAGACCCAGTACTTC.

The chain carries TRBV3-1 (or the pseudogene TRBV3-2) and TRBJ1-1; the match to TRBD1 covers 8 bases. This CDR3 has 14 residues. With V trimmed by 3 bases and J by 3 bases, 3 bases remained unmatched. CDR1 is LGHDT and CDR2 is YNNKEL in the germline V gene (reference sequence). This CDR3 is CASSQADRDTEAFF. The CDR3 DNA reads as TGTGCCAGCAGCCAGGCGGACAGGGACACTGAAGCTTTCTTT.

V is TRBV7-3 and J is TRBJ2-1; no clear D gene. In germline, CDR1 is SGHTA, CDR2 FQGTGA. This CDR3 contains 13 residues. V was clipped by 0 bases and J by 4 bases, with 4 bases between them. The CDR3 DNA follows: TGTGCCAGCAGCTTAACTAGTTACAATGAGCAGTTCTTC. It codes for CASSLTSYNEQFF.

The gene calls are TRBV5-4 and TRBJ1-3; 7 nucleotides agree with TRBD1. The V gene's germline CDR1 is SGHNT and CDR2 YYREEE (reference sequence). The ends lost 0 bases at V and 0 bases at J; junction bases unmatched: 3. This CDR3 has 16 amino acids. The CDR3 nucleotides are TGTGCCAGCAGCTTGGACAGGGGCAGCTCTGGAAACACCATATATTTT. It translates to CASSLDRGSSGNTIYF. Filled out from reference TRBV5-4 and TRBJ1-3, the complete variable domain reads ETGVTQSPTHLIKTRGQQVTLRCSSQSGHNTVSWYQQALGQGPQFIFQYYREEENGRGNFPPRFSGLQFPNYSSELNVNALELDDSALYLCASSLDRGSSGNTIYFGEGSWLTVV.

This clone was seen a single time. This chain joins TRBV2 and TRBJ2-1; the match to TRBD2 covers 8 bases. Germline lookup yields CDR1 SNHLY and CDR2 FYNNEI. The CDR3 runs to 16 residues. V shed 6 bases, J shed 3 bases, and the junction held 10 bases outside the gene matches. This CDR3 is CASSELLAGNYNEQFF. Here the CDR3 DNA reads TGTGCCAGCAGCGAGCTCCTAGCGGGCAACTACAATGAGCAGTTCTTC. Combining the CDR3 with reference TRBV2 and TRBJ2-1 gives the whole variable domain EPEVTQTPSHQVTQMGQEVILRCVPISNHLYFYWYRQILGQKVEFLVSFYNNEISEKSEIFDDQFSVERPDGSNFTLKIRSTKLEDSAMYFCASSELLAGNYNEQFFGPGTRLTVL.

The chain joins TRBV9 to TRBJ2-7, with 10 bases fitting TRBD1. The germline V gene encodes CDR1 SGDLS and CDR2 YYNGEE. V shed 2 bases and J 3 bases; nucleotides not matched to a gene: 5. The CDR3 is made up of 15 amino acids. The CDR3, as DNA: TGTGCCAGCAGCGTCGGGACAGGGGACAACTACGAGCAGTACTTC. Translated: CASSVGTGDNYEQYF.